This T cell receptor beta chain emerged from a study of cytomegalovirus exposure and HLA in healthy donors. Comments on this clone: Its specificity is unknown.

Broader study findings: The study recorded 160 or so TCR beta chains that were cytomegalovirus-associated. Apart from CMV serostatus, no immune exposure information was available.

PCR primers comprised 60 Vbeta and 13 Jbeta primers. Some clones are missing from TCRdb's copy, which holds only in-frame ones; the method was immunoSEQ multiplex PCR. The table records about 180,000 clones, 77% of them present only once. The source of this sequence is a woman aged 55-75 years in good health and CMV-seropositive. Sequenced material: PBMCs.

The CDR3 sequence is CASSLVSGSGMETQYF. For the CDR3, the DNA is TGTGCCAGCAGCTTAGTGTCAGGGTCAGGGATGGAGACCCAGTACTTC. The genes are TRBV7-9 and TRBJ2-5; a possible D gene is TRBD1 (5 bases). Germline values: CDR1 SEHNR, CDR2 FQNEAQ (reference sequence). The ends were cut back, 1 base at V and 5 bases at J, with 17 bases in the middle. This CDR3 has 16 residues.